This TCR beta chain is drawn from a study of identical twins. TCRdb reprocessed the 5' RACE reads with MiXCR, giving one entry per CDR3 protein. This sample has approximately 890,000 distinct CDR3 sequences, with about 12% found just once. CDR3 length equals 17 residues. Trimming removed 3 bases from V and 6 bases from J; junction bases left unmatched: 9. In addition, the sample was reused for a study of yellow fever vaccine responses in identical twins.

The sequencing sample was made of PBMCs. This chain links TRBV12-3 or TRBV12-4 with TRBJ2-6, with TRBD1 identical over 9 bases. This TCR came from a woman under 30 in good health. CDR3 nucleotide sequence: TGTGCCAGCAGTTTTTTAACAGGGGGCGACCTGGCCAACGTCCTGACTTTC. Its protein is CASSFLTGGDLANVLTF.